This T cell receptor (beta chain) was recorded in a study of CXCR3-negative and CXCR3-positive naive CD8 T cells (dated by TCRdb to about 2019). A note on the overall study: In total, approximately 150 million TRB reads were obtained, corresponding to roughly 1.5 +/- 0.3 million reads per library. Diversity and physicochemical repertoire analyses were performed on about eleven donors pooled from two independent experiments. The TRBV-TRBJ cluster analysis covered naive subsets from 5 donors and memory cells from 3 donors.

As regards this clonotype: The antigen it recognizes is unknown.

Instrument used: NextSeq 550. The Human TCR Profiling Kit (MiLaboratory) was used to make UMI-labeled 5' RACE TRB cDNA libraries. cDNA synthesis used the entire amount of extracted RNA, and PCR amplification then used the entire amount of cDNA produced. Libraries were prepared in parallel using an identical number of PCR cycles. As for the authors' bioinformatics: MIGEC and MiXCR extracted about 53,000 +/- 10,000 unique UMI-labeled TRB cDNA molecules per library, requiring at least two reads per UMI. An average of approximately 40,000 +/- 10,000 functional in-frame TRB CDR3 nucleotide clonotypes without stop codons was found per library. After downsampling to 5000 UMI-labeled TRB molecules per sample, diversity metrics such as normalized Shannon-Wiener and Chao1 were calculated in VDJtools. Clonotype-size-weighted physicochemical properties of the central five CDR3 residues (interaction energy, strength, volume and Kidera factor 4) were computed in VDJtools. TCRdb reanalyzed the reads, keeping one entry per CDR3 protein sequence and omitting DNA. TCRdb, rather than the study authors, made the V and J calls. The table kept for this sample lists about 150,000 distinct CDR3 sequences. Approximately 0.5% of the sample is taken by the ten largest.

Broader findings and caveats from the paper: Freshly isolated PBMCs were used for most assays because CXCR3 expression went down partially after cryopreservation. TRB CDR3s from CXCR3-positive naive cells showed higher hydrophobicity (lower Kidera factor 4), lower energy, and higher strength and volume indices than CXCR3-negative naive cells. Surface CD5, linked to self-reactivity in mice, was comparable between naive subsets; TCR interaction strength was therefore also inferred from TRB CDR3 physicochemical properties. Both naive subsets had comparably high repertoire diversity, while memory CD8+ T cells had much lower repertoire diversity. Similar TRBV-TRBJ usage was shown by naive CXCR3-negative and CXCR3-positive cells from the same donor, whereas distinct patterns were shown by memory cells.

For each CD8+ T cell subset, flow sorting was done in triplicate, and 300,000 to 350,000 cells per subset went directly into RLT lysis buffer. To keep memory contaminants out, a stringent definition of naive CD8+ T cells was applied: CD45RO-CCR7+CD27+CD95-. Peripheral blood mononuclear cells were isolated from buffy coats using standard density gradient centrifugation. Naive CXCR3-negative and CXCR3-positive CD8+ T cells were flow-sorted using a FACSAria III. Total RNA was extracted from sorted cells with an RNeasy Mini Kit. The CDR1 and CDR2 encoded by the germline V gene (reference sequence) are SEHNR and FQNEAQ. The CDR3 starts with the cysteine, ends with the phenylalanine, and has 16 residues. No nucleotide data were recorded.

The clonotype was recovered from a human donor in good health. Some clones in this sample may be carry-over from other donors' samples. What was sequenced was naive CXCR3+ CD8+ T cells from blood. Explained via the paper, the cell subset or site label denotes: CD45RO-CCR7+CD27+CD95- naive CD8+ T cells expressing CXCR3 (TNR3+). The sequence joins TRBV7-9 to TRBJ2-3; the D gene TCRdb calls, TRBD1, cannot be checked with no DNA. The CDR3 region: CASTVPVRGGTDTQYF. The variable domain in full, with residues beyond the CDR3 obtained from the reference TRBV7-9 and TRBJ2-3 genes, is DTGVSQNPRHKITKRGQNVTFRCDPISEHNRLYWYRQTLGQGPEFLTYFQNEAQLEKSRLLSDRFSAERPKGSFSTLEIQRTEQGDSAMYLCASTVPVRGGTDTQYFGPGTRLTVL.